This T cell receptor (beta chain) was documented in a study of identical twins. Unique molecular identifiers were present on the cDNA, which also gained a universal primer site by template switching. In TCRdb, the 5' RACE reads were re-called with MiXCR into one record per CDR3 protein. Of some 690,000 distinct CDR3 sequences detected, around 20% appear once; the ten largest clones hold approximately 4.5%. Looked up from germline, CDR1 is SGHRS and CDR2 is YFSETQ. J gave up 2 bases and V 3 bases, and 4 bases lay outside the gene matches. This CDR3 has 16 amino acids. The same specimen was also included in a second study, on T cells expressing NK-cell markers.

The sample taken for sequencing was PBMCs. The receptor's source is a woman aged 18 to 35 in good health. V gene TRBV5-1 combines with J gene TRBJ2-1; 11 bases map to TRBD2. The CDR3 coding sequence is TGCGCCAGCAGCTCAGGGACTAGCGGAACCTACAATGAGCAGTTCTTC. It is translated as CASSSGTSGTYNEQFF.